The clone carrying this TCR beta chain was observed once. Germline values: CDR1 LGHNA, CDR2 YNFKEQ. The CDR3 consists of 15 residues. V lost 3 bases, J lost 0 bases, and 11 bases lay in between. In the authors' workflow: Quantification of nucleated cells was approximated via reference gene primer amplification. This table comes from immunoSEQ multiplex PCR, and its TCRdb copy is limited to in-frame clones, with some not included. V, J and clone size are taken as reported in that table, and D and trimming were inferred from the DNA itself. The sample gives approximately 330,000 clones, around 89% of which show up once; approximately 4% is in the top ten. The entry originates in a study of blood T cell repertoires in COVID-19. Study summary: Samples representing acute and convalescent COVID-19 were sourced from the United States, Italy and Spain. In each case, the material was cDNA or gDNA derived from T cells, B-cell-depleted T cells, or PBMCs.

This TCR was sampled from a woman aged 45 to 65 with active or convalescent COVID-19. This chain joins TRBV4-2 and TRBJ1-2; tentative D call: TRBD1 (5 bases). Source material: peripheral blood. CDR3 sequence (DNA): TGTGCCAGCAGCCAGGCCCAGGGTCCTAACTATGGCTACACCTTC. It is translated as CASSQAQGPNYGYTF.